This record covers a single TCR beta chain. The antigen this receptor binds is unknown. Per-base quality was not reported, and no clone a single base away is much larger than it. In Seattle, one collaborating source enrolled patients while the infection was active and tracked those patients longitudinally over the course of disease. Collaborating institutions collected whole blood in K2EDTA tubes following their own protocols. For TCRbeta analysis, collaborators shipped samples as frozen whole blood, isolated PBMCs, or DNA extracted from either of those sample types. The entry originates in a study of blood T cell repertoires in COVID-19 (dated by TCRdb to the early 2020s). A note on the overall study: Samples from collaborators originated in the United States, Italy and Spain and spanned both the acute and convalescent phases of COVID-19. Where HLA class I and class II types were available, the types were taken from metadata supplied by the sample provider, not from assay-based typing. The repertoires were released in a freely available public database intended as a resource for research on the immune response to SARS-CoV-2. The sample metadata nearly always contained a de-identified subject ID, COVID-19 status, age in years and sex. The dataset comprised deeply sampled blood TCRbeta repertoires from subjects exposed to, actively infected with, or recovered from COVID-19. Samples were obtained from the ongoing ImmuneRACE study (first 160 participants) and from 1,254 subjects provided by 6 global collaborators. The material from the prospective study consisted of cDNA or gDNA derived from T cells, B-cell-depleted T cells, or PBMCs.

TCRbeta CDR3 regions were amplified from genomic DNA using the immunoSEQ Assay, a bias-controlled multiplex PCR. For the original study's pipeline: The number of nucleated cells in each sample was estimated from the amplification of reference gene primers within the assay. To quantify the absolute abundance of each unique TCRbeta CDR3 rearrangement, sequence reads were collapsed and filtered. Productive Simpson clonality was computed per sample as the square root of Simpson's diversity index over productive rearrangements. This immuneACCESS table, as held by TCRdb, lists in-frame sequences with V and J called but not all clones. Of the missing ones, under half trace to an unresolved V gene in checked studies; the others have no known cause. The DNA gave D and trimming, while V, J and clone size come from that table. This sample lists roughly 300,000 clones; roughly 83% were detected once. The ten largest clones represent more than 1.1% of the sample.

The study at large found these results: How much clinical and demographic metadata was included differed by source and by participant, and the metadata was provided uncurated.

The TCR comes from a human donor with COVID-19, enrolled during active disease. The donor label of this sample is uncertain. Sequencing was done on a sample of peripheral blood.

This receptor carries the CDR3 CASSVDRRELNNEQFF. Here is the DNA: TGTGCCAGCAGCGTGGACCGGCGGGAACTTAACAATGAGCAGTTCTTC. The chain joins TRBV9 to TRBJ2-1, with a tentative D gene TRBD2 over 6 matching bases. CDR1 and CDR2 were assigned from the germline V gene as SGDLS and YYNGEE. The germline ends are 17 bases apart after V is trimmed by 2 bases and J by 5 bases. The CDR3 covers 16 residues, taking in both the cysteine and the phenylalanine. Left in the record is the CDR3 DNA by itself, 48 bases read in frame from the first base.